The 14 T cell receptor beta chains presented below share a single source sample, sequenced in a study of blood T cells in healthy people across ages. The authors ran a second PCR of 7 to 11 cycles using a sample-barcoded 5' primer and a J-beta primer mix. Each CDR3 protein is one row after TCRdb ran MiXCR on the 5' RACE reads. The sample consists of roughly 900,000 distinct CDR3 sequences, approximately 49% of them appearing once. Sample: blood. These receptors were collected from a young man in good health.

This clonotype was seen ten or more times. The chain links TRBV29-1 to TRBJ2-1; 9 bases align to TRBD1. V shed 3 bases, J shed 8 bases, and the junction held 8 bases outside the gene matches. The CDR3 runs to 14 residues. CDR1 and CDR2 (germline): SQVTM, ANQGSEA. The CDR3 DNA sequence: TGCAGCGTTGAGGAACAGGGGGCGGGCGATGAGCAGTTCTTC. It specifies CSVEEQGAGDEQFF.

This clonotype was seen more than once but under ten times. Just one base apart from a much larger clone, this may be a read error. The chain has TRBV4-3 and TRBJ2-5; the match to TRBD2 covers 8 bases. The trim removed 1 base at V and 11 bases at J, leaving 12 bases unmatched. This CDR3 contains 15 residues. The V gene's germline CDR1 is LGHNA and CDR2 YSLEER. DNA of the CDR3: TGCGCCAGCAGCCAAGGGGCGCGGGGGGTATTTGAGCAGTACTTC. Its protein product is CASSQGARGVFEQYF.

The V call is TRBV20-1, the J call TRBJ2-5, with D possibly being TRBD1 or TRBD2 (5 bases each). CDR3 size: 14 residues. Germline values: CDR1 DFQATT, CDR2 SNEGSKA (reference sequence). V gave up 3 bases and J gave up 11 bases, with 22 bases separating them. The CDR3 DNA reads as TGCAGTGCTAGGGGACCGACCCATCCTTGGGAGCAGTACTTC. Translating gives CSARGPTHPWEQYF.

The chain recombines TRBV5-1 with TRBJ2-7, with D maybe TRBD1 (6 bases). The CDR3 spans 15 residues. Germline CDR1 SGHRS, CDR2 YFSETQ. V lost 0 bases and J 3 bases, leaving 13 bases between the germline ends. CDR3: CASSLVGQSFYEQYF. The CDR3 DNA sequence: TGCGCCAGCAGCTTGGTCGGACAGAGCTTCTACGAGCAGTACTTC.

With regard to this clonotype: One end of the junction is discordant with germline, which a read error may explain. This rearrangement joins TRBV5-1 to TRBJ2-7, with TRBD1 identical over 10 bases. This CDR3 has 17 residues. The germline gives CDR1 SGHRS, CDR2 YFSETQ. CDR3 coding DNA: TGCCCCAGCAGCTTGGCTTCTACGGGACAGGGGATAGGCGAGCAGTACTTC. This sequence encodes CPSSLASTGQGIGEQYF.

J is TRBJ2-7 and V is TRBV2; no reliable D call. The closer fit of TRBJ2-5 to the DNA end suggests the J call may be wrong. CDR1 is SNHLY, CDR2 FYNNEI, per germline. The CDR3 is made up of 13 amino acids. The CDR3 here is CASSELELETQYF. The CDR3 coding sequence is TGTGCCAGCAGTGAGCTAGAGCTCGAGACCCAGTACTTC.

The chain recombines TRBV20-1 with TRBJ1-5; weak D call: TRBD1 (5 bases). The ends were cut back, 5 bases at V and 1 base at J, with 9 bases in the middle. Germline CDR1 reads DFQATT; CDR2 reads SNEGSKA (reference sequence). CDR3 length: 13 residues. The CDR3 nucleotides read TGCAGTGCTTCGGGGGTCAGCAATCAGCCCCAGCATTTT. Protein sequence: CSASGVSNQPQHF.

The V gene is TRBV28, the J gene TRBJ1-1; no firm D call. V lost 6 bases, J lost 0 bases, and 11 bases lay in between. The germline V gene encodes CDR1 MDHEN and CDR2 SYDVKM. The CDR3 spans 14 residues. In DNA, the CDR3 is TGTGCCAGCAGAACCCGGCGGTTGAACACTGAAGCTTTCTTT. As protein: CASRTRRLNTEAFF.

The chain's CDR3 is CASGTKTYEQYF. The CDR3 bases are TGTGCCAGCGGGACAAAAACCTACGAGCAGTACTTC. The chain carries TRBV10-3 and TRBJ2-4, with D perhaps given as TRBD1 or TRBD2 (6 bases each). The DNA matches TRBJ2-7 better at its end, which makes the J call doubtful. The CDR3 covers 12 residues. Germline V gene data show CDR1 as ENHRY and CDR2 as SYGVKD.

The genes are TRBV20-1 and TRBJ2-7, with D perhaps matching TRBD2 (5 bases). V lost 0 bases and J 4 bases, leaving 19 bases between the germline ends. CDR1 DFQATT and CDR2 SNEGSKA come from the germline V gene (reference sequence). This CDR3 contains 16 residues. This CDR3 reads CSARDPGGPSTYEQYF. In DNA form, the CDR3 reads TGCAGTGCTAGAGACCCCGGCGGGCCGTCGACTTACGAGCAGTACTTC.

This clonotype appeared once. The chain is built from TRBV20-1 and TRBJ2-1; the match to TRBD2 covers 8 bases. Germline loops: CDR1 DFQATT, CDR2 SNEGSKA (reference sequence). This CDR3 is 14 amino acids long. V gave up 6 bases and J gave up 8 bases; unmatched junction bases: 12. The CDR3 reads CSASLGLVAHEQFF. The CDR3 coding sequence is TGCAGTGCCTCTCTGGGACTAGTGGCCCATGAGCAGTTCTTC.

This clonotype has more than one count but fewer than ten. The rearrangement links TRBV9 to TRBJ2-7; no clear D gene. This CDR3 region has 14 residues. CDR1 is SGDLS and CDR2 is YYNGEE in the germline V gene. Trimming took off 0 bases at V and 5 bases at J, with 12 bases between the two ends. In nucleotides, the CDR3 is TGTGCCAGCAGCGTAGACACCGAAAGACACGAGCAGTACTTC. This codes for CASSVDTERHEQYF.

The sample holds a few counts of this clonotype. This chain connects TRBV14 to TRBJ2-1; D possibly corresponds to TRBD1 (5 bases). The CDR3 is made up of 15 amino acids. Germline CDR1 SGHDN, CDR2 FVKESK. Trimming took off 4 bases at V and 0 bases at J, with 10 bases between the two ends. The CDR3 spells CASSPQVSSYNEQFF. The DNA for the CDR3 is TGTGCCAGCAGCCCACAGGTCAGCTCCTACAATGAGCAGTTCTTC.

The CDR3 is CASSSFGGGYEQYF. CDR3 DNA sequence: TGTGCCAGCAGCTCGTTCGGAGGAGGATACGAGCAGTACTTC. The chain joins TRBV28 to TRBJ2-7; tentative D call: TRBD2 (5 bases). Germline values: CDR1 MDHEN, CDR2 SYDVKM. CDR3 length: 14 amino acids. Trimming removed 6 bases from V and 4 bases from J, with 16 bases in between. Complete variable domain (other parts from reference TRBV28 and TRBJ2-7): DVKVTQSSRYLVKRTGEKVFLECVQDMDHENMFWYRQDPGLGLRLIYFSYDVKMKEKGDIPEGYSVSREKKERFSLILESASTNQTSMYLCASSSFGGGYEQYFGPGTRLTVT.